A single sample is the source of the 24 T cell receptor beta chains below, sequenced in a study of cytomegalovirus exposure and HLA in healthy donors. The PCR ran on 60 Vbeta and 13 Jbeta primers. Data came from immunoSEQ multiplex PCR; TCRdb stores just in-frame clones and leaves some out. This sample's table has tens of thousands of clones. Source material: PBMCs. All receptors come from a woman between 40 and 50 years old in good health and CMV-seropositive.

The chain couples TRBV7-2 to TRBJ2-7; 8 nucleotides line up with TRBD1. V gave up 6 bases and J gave up 4 bases; unmatched junction bases: 5. CDR1 SGHTA and CDR2 FQGNSA come from the germline V gene. This CDR3 comprises 13 residues. CDR3 bases: TGTGCCAGCAGTCGGACAGGGCTGTACGAGCAGTACTTC. Amino acids: CASSRTGLYEQYF. Full variable domain (missing parts from reference TRBV7-2 and TRBJ2-7): GAGVSQSPSNKVTEKGKDVELRCDPISGHTALYWYRQSLGQGLEFLIYFQGNSAPDKSGLPSDRFSAERTGGSVSTLTIQRTQQEDSAVYLCASSRTGLYEQYFGPGTRLTVT.

This chain joins TRBV5-1 and TRBJ2-7, with 9 bases fitting TRBD1. The J segment lost 2 bases and the V segment lost 4 bases, leaving 4 bases of the junction unmatched. Per the germline V gene, CDR1 is SGHRS and CDR2 is YFSETQ. This CDR3 region has 14 residues. The CDR3 sequence is CASSGGQGAYEQYF. CDR3 in DNA: TGCGCCAGCAGCGGGGGACAGGGAGCCTACGAGCAGTACTTC.

This chain connects TRBV4-3 to TRBJ1-1; possible D gene TRBD1, 5 bases. In germline, CDR1 is LGHNA, CDR2 YSLEER. Deletions cut 0 bases from V and 2 bases from J, with 16 bases between. The CDR3 is 17 amino acids. The CDR3 reads CASSQEGGGGANTEAFF. Written as DNA, the CDR3 is TGCGCCAGCAGCCAAGAAGGAGGAGGCGGGGCCAACACTGAAGCTTTCTTT.

The DNA of the CDR3 is TGTGCCAGCAGCTTAGGGTTACCGGCTAGCGGGAGGTCCTACGAGCAGTACTTC. Translation: CASSLGLPASGRSYEQYF. The gene calls are TRBV7-8 and TRBJ2-7; 11 positions match TRBD2. Trimming cost V 1 base and J 1 base; bases outside gene matches: 9. The CDR3 runs to 18 residues. Germline V lookup: CDR1 SGHVS, CDR2 FQNEAQ.

This chain links TRBV19 with TRBJ2-7; 7 bases map to TRBD2. The germline CDR1 and CDR2 sequences are LNHDA and SQIVND (reference sequence). With V trimmed by 9 bases and J by 5 bases, 7 bases remained unmatched. The CDR3 contains 12 residues. For the CDR3, the DNA is TGTGCCAGCCCCTCCGGGGGGAACGAGCAGTACTTC. Its translation is CASPSGGNEQYF.

The CDR3 here is CASSLKLPQTSYEQYF. The CDR3 DNA is TGTGCCAGCAGTTTAAAGCTTCCTCAAACTTCCTACGAGCAGTACTTC. This chain connects TRBV28 to TRBJ2-7; D ambiguous. The CDR3 runs to 16 residues. V was shortened by 2 bases and J by 1 base, with 15 bases between the two germline ends. Germline lookup yields CDR1 MDHEN and CDR2 SYDVKM.

The chain links TRBV18 to TRBJ2-2; D uncertain. Trimming pared 5 bases from V and 6 bases from J, leaving 16 bases between. The germline V gene encodes CDR1 KGHSH and CDR2 LQKENI. The CDR3 has 15 residues. Here the CDR3 reads CASSSRIDSAGELFF. The CDR3, as DNA: TGTGCCAGCTCATCCCGAATAGATAGTGCCGGGGAGCTGTTTTTT. The entire variable domain, with the rest obtained from reference TRBV18 and TRBJ2-2, is as follows: NAGVMQNPRHLVRRRGQEARLRCSPMKGHSHVYWYRQLPEEGLKFMVYLQKENIIDESGMPKERFSAEFPKEGPSILRIQQVVRGDSAAYFCASSSRIDSAGELFFGEGSRLTVL.

The chain has TRBV6-1 and TRBJ1-2, with 8 positions matching TRBD1. CDR1 and CDR2 (germline): MNHNS, SASEGT. CDR3 length equals 13 residues. The ends lost 8 bases at V and 8 bases at J; junction bases unmatched: 10. Here the CDR3 reads CASGQGAASGYTF. The DNA for the CDR3 is TGTGCCAGCGGGCAGGGGGCCGCCAGCGGCTACACCTTC.

The chain has TRBV9 and TRBJ2-5, with 7 nucleotides matching TRBD1. Germline V gives CDR1 SGDLS, CDR2 YYNGEE. J gave up 1 base and V 3 bases, and 6 bases lay outside the gene matches. This CDR3 is 15 amino acids long. CDR3 sequence reads: CASSGQGLLQETQYF. CDR3 sequence (DNA): TGTGCCAGCAGCGGACAGGGCCTGCTCCAAGAGACCCAGTACTTC.

J is TRBJ2-5 and V is TRBV19; TRBD1 matches 8 bases. CDR1 and CDR2 from the germline V gene are LNHDA and SQIVND (reference sequence). The CDR3 covers 14 residues. The trim removed 6 bases at V and 2 bases at J, leaving 5 bases unmatched. The CDR3: CASSVGTGQETQYF. The DNA for the CDR3 is TGTGCCAGTAGCGTCGGGACAGGTCAAGAGACCCAGTACTTC. The full variable domain, with the rest looked up from reference TRBV19 and TRBJ2-5, is DGGITQSPKYLFRKEGQNVTLSCEQNLNHDAMYWYRQDPGQGLRLIYYSQIVNDFQKGDIAEGYSVSREKKESFPLTVTSAQKNPTAFYLCASSVGTGQETQYFGPGTRLLVL.

V and J are TRBV27 and TRBJ2-3; 7 bases match TRBD2. The CDR3 has 14 residues. The germline V gene encodes CDR1 MNHEY and CDR2 SMNVEV (reference sequence). V shed 6 bases and J 3 bases; nucleotides not matched to a gene: 6. CDR3 sequence: CASRAGLRTDTQYF. The CDR3 DNA follows: TGTGCCAGCAGGGCGGGACTACGGACAGATACGCAGTATTTT.

CDR3 loop: CSVELGTAKETQYF. The CDR3, as DNA: TGCAGCGTTGAACTGGGGACAGCGAAAGAGACCCAGTACTTC. V usage is TRBV29-1 and J usage is TRBJ2-5, with TRBD1 matching 7 bases. The CDR3 loop spans 14 amino acids. V shed 2 bases, J shed 3 bases, and the junction held 6 bases outside the gene matches. Germline V gene sequence: CDR1 SQVTM, CDR2 ANQGSEA.

The genes are TRBV5-4 and TRBJ1-6, with a weak D call TRBD1 (6 bases). The CDR3 is made up of 16 amino acids. Germline lookup yields CDR1 SGHNT and CDR2 YYREEE (reference sequence). V was clipped by 3 bases and J by 7 bases, with 17 bases between them. CDR3 in DNA: TGTGCCAGCAGCTCAAACACAGGGCGGGTGAATTCACCCCTCCACTTT. Amino acid sequence: CASSSNTGRVNSPLHF. Supplemented by reference TRBV5-4 and TRBJ1-6, the full variable domain reads ETGVTQSPTHLIKTRGQQVTLRCSSQSGHNTVSWYQQALGQGPQFIFQYYREEENGRGNFPPRFSGLQFPNYSSELNVNALELDDSALYLCASSSNTGRVNSPLHFGNGTRLTVT.

The V gene is TRBV6-1, the J gene TRBJ2-1; TRBD2 matches 9 bases. The CDR3 is 15 amino acids. Looked up from germline, CDR1 is MNHNS and CDR2 is SASEGT. V shed 4 bases, J shed 6 bases, and the junction held 7 bases outside the gene matches. CDR3 in DNA: TGTGCCAGCAGTGCTAGCGGGATCGGAGGCAATGAGCAGTTCTTC. It is translated as CASSASGIGGNEQFF.

This chain joins TRBV5-1 and TRBJ2-5; 14 bases agree with TRBD2. The CDR3 has 16 amino acids. The germline V gene has CDR1 SGHRS and CDR2 YFSETQ. V lost 0 bases to trimming and J lost 3 bases; unmatched junction nucleotides: 1. The CDR3 nucleotides read TGCGCCAGCAGCTTGGGACTAGCGGGGGGGGAAGAGACCCAGTACTTC. It encodes CASSLGLAGGEETQYF.

The V gene is TRBV30, the J gene TRBJ2-3; TRBD2 is a possible D gene (6 bases). The CDR3 is 15 amino acids. V lost 0 bases and J lost 0, with 10 bases in between. The V gene's germline CDR1 is GTSNPN and CDR2 SVGIG (reference sequence). The CDR3 DNA is TGTGCCTGGAGTGTCTTAGCGGCTAGCACAGATACGCAGTATTTT. Residues: CAWSVLAASTDTQYF. The entire variable domain, with the rest obtained from reference TRBV30 and TRBJ2-3, is as follows: SQTIHQWPATLVQPVGSPLSLECTVEGTSNPNLYWYRQAAGRGLQLLFYSVGIGQISSEVPQNLSASRPQDRQFILSSKKLLLSDSGFYLCAWSVLAASTDTQYFGPGTRLTVL.

The chain joins TRBV5-1 to TRBJ1-4; 12 positions agree with TRBD1. J lost 5 bases, V lost 4 bases, and 9 bases had no gene match. This CDR3 region has 17 residues. Looked up from germline, CDR1 is SGHRS and CDR2 is YFSETQ. CDR3 DNA sequence: TGCGCCAGCAGCCCCGGGACAGGGGGCGCGTTGAATGAAAAACTGTTTTTT. Its protein product is CASSPGTGGALNEKLFF.

The rearrangement joins TRBV5-1 to TRBJ2-5; 8 bases are shared with TRBD2. Germline values: CDR1 SGHRS, CDR2 YFSETQ. V trimming: 1 base; J trimming: 2 bases; junction bases outside the gene matches: 7. The CDR3 contains 16 residues. The CDR3 nucleotides are TGCGCCAGCAGCTTGAGCCTGGGCGGGGGGCAAGAGACCCAGTACTTC. It is translated as CASSLSLGGGQETQYF. Full variable domain (missing parts from reference TRBV5-1 and TRBJ2-5): KAGVTQTPRYLIKTRGQQVTLSCSPISGHRSVSWYQQTPGQGLQFLFEYFSETQRNKGNFPGRFSGRQFSNSRSEMNVSTLELGDSALYLCASSLSLGGGQETQYFGPGTRLLVL.

The chain links TRBV5-1 to TRBJ2-7; TRBD1 agrees at 9 bases. The CDR3 has 15 amino acids. The germline V gene has CDR1 SGHRS and CDR2 YFSETQ. The ends lost 0 bases at V and 2 bases at J; junction bases unmatched: 3. The CDR3 loop is CASSLGRTGAYEQYF. The DNA for the CDR3 is TGCGCCAGCAGCTTGGGCAGGACAGGGGCCTACGAGCAGTACTTC. Variable domain in full (rest from reference TRBV5-1 and TRBJ2-7): KAGVTQTPRYLIKTRGQQVTLSCSPISGHRSVSWYQQTPGQGLQFLFEYFSETQRNKGNFPGRFSGRQFSNSRSEMNVSTLELGDSALYLCASSLGRTGAYEQYFGPGTRLTVT.

The V call is TRBV5-4, the J call TRBJ2-3; 7 nucleotides match TRBD2. Per germline, CDR1 SGHNT and CDR2 YYREEE (reference sequence). The CDR3 runs 15 residues. With 0 bases clipped from V and 2 bases from J, the junction kept 3 bases outside the gene matches. The CDR3 DNA reads as TGTGCCAGCAGCTTGGTTCTAGCGGCCACAGATACGCAGTATTTT. This sequence encodes CASSLVLAATDTQYF. Complete variable domain (other parts from reference TRBV5-4 and TRBJ2-3): ETGVTQSPTHLIKTRGQQVTLRCSSQSGHNTVSWYQQALGQGPQFIFQYYREEENGRGNFPPRFSGLQFPNYSSELNVNALELDDSALYLCASSLVLAATDTQYFGPGTRLTVL.

The chain uses TRBV7-2 and TRBJ2-5; D remains ambiguous. The CDR3 extends over 13 amino acids. V was pared by 3 bases and J by 8 bases, with 13 bases between. Germline values: CDR1 SGHTA, CDR2 FQGNSA. The CDR3 DNA is TGTGCCAGCAGCTTTGCCGACAAGGCCACCCAGTACTTC. Protein product: CASSFADKATQYF.

The chain recombines TRBV19 with TRBJ2-3; a weak D match, TRBD1 (8 bases). The V gene's germline CDR1 is LNHDA and CDR2 SQIVND (reference sequence). The CDR3 contains 16 residues. V lost 5 bases, J lost 1 base, and 16 bases lay in between. As DNA, the CDR3 is TGTGCCAGTAGTGCCCGACAGGGGAGGGGCACAGATACGCAGTATTTT. The encoded protein is CASSARQGRGTDTQYF. Full variable domain (missing parts from reference TRBV19 and TRBJ2-3): DGGITQSPKYLFRKEGQNVTLSCEQNLNHDAMYWYRQDPGQGLRLIYYSQIVNDFQKGDIAEGYSVSREKKESFPLTVTSAQKNPTAFYLCASSARQGRGTDTQYFGPGTRLTVL.

The V call is TRBV5-4, the J call TRBJ2-2; TRBD1 might be the D (6 bases). Looked up from germline, CDR1 is SGHNT and CDR2 is YYREEE (reference sequence). This CDR3 is built from 14 residues. V gave up 1 base and J gave up 8 bases, with 12 bases separating them. The CDR3 spells CASSLSQGRGELFF. CDR3 nucleotides: TGTGCCAGCAGCTTGTCACAGGGAAGGGGGGAGCTGTTTTTT. The variable domain in full, with the rest retrieved from reference TRBV5-4 and TRBJ2-2, is ETGVTQSPTHLIKTRGQQVTLRCSSQSGHNTVSWYQQALGQGPQFIFQYYREEENGRGNFPPRFSGLQFPNYSSELNVNALELDDSALYLCASSLSQGRGELFFGEGSRLTVL.

This chain joins TRBV4-3 and TRBJ2-2; TRBD2 matches 8 bases. Germline V CDR1 and CDR2: LGHNA, YSLEER. This CDR3 contains 18 residues. J lost 0 bases, V lost 0 bases, and 6 bases had no gene match. Here the CDR3 DNA reads TGCGCCAGCAGCCAAGATTTCGGGAGGGGATCGAACACCGGGGAGCTGTTTTTT. Its protein is CASSQDFGRGSNTGELFF.